The 13 T cell receptor beta chains given below trace back to one sample, sequenced in a study of glioma-infiltrating T cells after dendritic cell vaccination. The protocol was immunoSEQ multiplex PCR, while the TCRdb copy is restricted to in-frame clones and leaves out a portion. The sample consists of roughly 38,000 clones, almost 85% of them appearing once. Sequences were derived from blood, sampled before dendritic cell vaccination. The receptor set was obtained from a human donor with glioblastoma.

This clone has a single count. This sequence joins TRBV27 and TRBJ2-5; possibly TRBD2 for D (7 bases). CDR1 is MNHEY and CDR2 is SMNVEV in the germline V gene (reference sequence). The CDR3 is 13 amino acids. Trimming cost V 6 bases and J 4 bases, with 12 bases left between them. For the CDR3, the DNA is TGTGCCAGCAGGGGGGGGGCCAGAGAGACCCAGTACTTC. Translated: CASRGGARETQYF.

V and J are TRBV6-1 and TRBJ1-1; D is uncertain. The CDR3 has 15 residues. Trimming shortened V by 1 base and J by 4 bases, and 13 bases separated the two germline ends. Germline lookup yields CDR1 MNHNS and CDR2 SASEGT. The CDR3 sequence is CASSEVRQRTTEAFF. Here the CDR3 DNA reads TGTGCCAGCAGTGAAGTGCGTCAGCGTACCACTGAAGCTTTCTTT.

V usage is TRBV4-1 and J usage is TRBJ1-1; tentatively, D is TRBD1 (5 bases). The germline V gene has CDR1 MGHRA and CDR2 YSYEKL. Trimming pared 2 bases from V and 5 bases from J, leaving 15 bases between. The CDR3 has 15 residues. CDR3 nucleotide sequence: TGCGCCAGCAGCCAAAAGACCTTCGGGGGAACTGAAGCTTTCTTT. This translates into CASSQKTFGGTEAFF.

The chain recombines TRBV5-1 with TRBJ2-1; TRBD2 is a possible D gene (6 bases). Per germline, CDR1 SGHRS and CDR2 YFSETQ. The CDR3 runs to 15 residues. The ends were cut back, 0 bases at V and 6 bases at J, with 13 bases in the middle. The CDR3 DNA reads as TGCGCCAGCAGCTTGGTGGCTAGCGTCGTCAATGAGCAGTTCTTC. It yields the protein CASSLVASVVNEQFF.

This sequence joins TRBV30 and TRBJ2-1; 11 nucleotides agree with TRBD1. This CDR3 is built from 13 residues. The J segment lost 4 bases and the V segment lost 6 bases, leaving 2 bases of the junction unmatched. Germline loops: CDR1 GTSNPN, CDR2 SVGIG (reference sequence). The CDR3 DNA sequence: TGTGCCTGCCGGGACAGGGGGTACAATGAGCAGTTCTTC. Translated: CACRDRGYNEQFF.

There are a few counts of this clone. The chain recombines TRBV7-3 with TRBJ2-7; a possible D gene is TRBD1 (5 bases). Deletions cut 5 bases from V and 3 bases from J, with 11 bases between. CDR1 and CDR2 (germline): SGHTA, FQGTGA. This CDR3 comprises 13 residues. In DNA, the CDR3 is TGTGCCAGCAGCATACAGGATCACTACGAGCAGTACTTC. Its translation: CASSIQDHYEQYF.

This clone was found once. This CDR3 is CASSVRDRVVDTIYF. Written as DNA, the CDR3 is TGTGCCAGCAGTGTCCGGGACAGGGTGGTGGACACCATATATTTT. J is TRBJ1-3 and V is TRBV25-1; 9 bases line up with TRBD1. J was trimmed by 8 bases and V by 4 bases; bases with no gene match: 9. CDR1 and CDR2 from the germline V gene are MGHDK and SYGVNS. The CDR3 spans 15 residues.

The V gene is TRBV4-1, the J gene TRBJ1-5; unclear D gene. Germline CDR1 MGHRA, CDR2 YSYEKL. This CDR3 is built from 15 residues. The ends were cut back, 3 bases at V and 1 base at J, with 10 bases in the middle. CDR3 loop: CASSQRHLSNQPQHF. CDR3 nucleotide sequence: TGCGCCAGCAGCCAGAGACACCTAAGCAATCAGCCCCAGCATTTT.

This clone was found once. Germline is not matched at one junction end, which may reflect a read error. DNA for the CDR3: TGTGCCACTACGGGACTCCCGCATAGCAATCGGCCCCAGCATTTT. Translating gives CATTGLPHSNRPQHF. This rearrangement joins TRBV6-6 to TRBJ1-5; D might be TRBD1 (5 bases). The germline V gene encodes CDR1 MNHNY and CDR2 SVGAGI (reference sequence). This CDR3 spans 15 amino acids.

The chain recombines TRBV28 with TRBJ2-7, with a weak D call TRBD1 (5 bases). The CDR3 runs to 12 residues. V was shortened by 4 bases and J by 3 bases, with 7 bases between the two germline ends. The germline V gene encodes CDR1 MDHEN and CDR2 SYDVKM. CDR3 sequence (DNA): TGTGCCAGCAGTTCCGACAGCTACGAGCAGTACTTC. Amino acids: CASSSDSYEQYF.

By share, this clone ranks as medium-sized (0.01 to 0.1%). DNA of the CDR3: TGTGCCAGCAGCCGGGGAGACCTAGACAGGGGGCTTAATTCACCCCTCCACTTT. Protein: CASSRGDLDRGLNSPLHF. The chain uses TRBV5-6 and TRBJ1-6; 10 bases match TRBD1. Per germline, CDR1 SGHDT and CDR2 YYEEEE. The V gene end was trimmed by 4 bases and the J gene end by 6 bases; junction bases not matched to a gene: 13. This CDR3 region has 18 residues. Full variable domain (missing parts from reference TRBV5-6 and TRBJ1-6): DAGVTQSPTHLIKTRGQQVTLRCSPKSGHDTVSWYQQALGQGPQFIFQYYEEEERQRGNFPDRFSGHQFPNYSSELNVNALLLGDSALYLCASSRGDLDRGLNSPLHFGNGTRLTVT.

The J gene is TRBJ2-5, the V gene TRBV15, with 9 bases identical to TRBD1. Germline V CDR1 and CDR2: LNHNV, YYDKDF (reference sequence). V shed 3 bases, J shed 4 bases, and the junction held 6 bases outside the gene matches. The CDR3 sequence is 15 residues long. DNA of the CDR3: TGTGCCACCAGCAGGGACAGGGGACTCGTAGAGACCCAGTACTTC. It is translated as CATSRDRGLVETQYF. Using reference TRBV15 and TRBJ2-5 for the parts outside the CDR3, the full variable domain is DAMVIQNPRYQVTQFGKPVTLSCSQTLNHNVMYWYQQKSSQAPKLLFHYYDKDFNNEADTPDNFQSRRPNTSFCFLDIRSPGLGDTAMYLCATSRDRGLVETQYFGPGTRLLVL.

This chain connects TRBV5-6 to TRBJ1-4, with 7 bases that match TRBD1. The germline V gene has CDR1 SGHDT and CDR2 YYEEEE. The CDR3 spans 16 residues. V lost 0 bases, J lost 3 bases, and 5 bases stayed unmatched. The CDR3 sequence: CASSLGTGGSNEKLFF. The CDR3 coding sequence is TGTGCCAGCAGCTTGGGGACAGGCGGATCTAATGAAAAACTGTTTTTT.